This entry concerns a single T cell receptor (beta chain). This CDR3 region has 13 residues. Germline V gene sequence: CDR1 SGHRS, CDR2 YFSETQ. This sample stems from a study of T cells expressing NK-cell markers. TCRdb reanalyzed the 5' RACE reads, giving one entry per CDR3 protein sequence and no DNA. Its table lists some 140,000 distinct CDR3 sequences. Sequences were obtained from blood T cells: a sorted CD56 or NKG2C T cell subset, CD4+ or CD8+ T cells, or bulk PBMC T cells (not recorded which). The TCR comes from a woman between 50 and 59 years old in good health. The chain employs TRBV5-1 and TRBJ2-1. CDR3 loop: CASSLVSGNEQFF.